The text below deals with one T cell receptor (beta chain). The sample belongs to a study of T cells after somatic rescue of genetic block. After removal of 6 bases from V and 5 bases from J, the junction contained 0 bases not matched to a gene. The length of the CDR3 is 13 residues. Germline V lookup: CDR1 MDHEN, CDR2 SYDVKM. This table comes from immunoSEQ multiplex PCR, and its TCRdb copy is limited to in-frame clones, with some not included. The sample lists approximately 15,000 clones, around 72% occurring once. The clonotype originates from a boy aged 10-17 years. V gene TRBV28 combines with J gene TRBJ2-2, with 10 positions matching TRBD1. The source material was peripheral blood mononuclear cells (PBMCs). DNA for the CDR3: TGTGCCAGCAGGGGACAGGGGACCGGGGAGCTGTTTTTT. It encodes CASRGQGTGELFF.